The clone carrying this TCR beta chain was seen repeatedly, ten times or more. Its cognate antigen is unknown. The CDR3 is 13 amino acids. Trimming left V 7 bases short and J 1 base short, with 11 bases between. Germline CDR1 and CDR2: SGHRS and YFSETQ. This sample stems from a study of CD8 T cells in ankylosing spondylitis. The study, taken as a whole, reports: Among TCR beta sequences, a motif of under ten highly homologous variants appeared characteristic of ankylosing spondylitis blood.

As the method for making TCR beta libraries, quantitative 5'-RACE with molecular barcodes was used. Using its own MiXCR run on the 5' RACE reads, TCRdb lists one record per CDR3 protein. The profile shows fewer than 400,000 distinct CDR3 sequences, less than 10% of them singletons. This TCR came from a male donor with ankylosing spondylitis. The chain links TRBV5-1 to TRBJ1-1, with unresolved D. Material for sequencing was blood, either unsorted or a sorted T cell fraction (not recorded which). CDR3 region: CASGELANTEAFF. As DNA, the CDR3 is TGCGCCAGCGGGGAACTTGCGAACACTGAAGCTTTCTTT.